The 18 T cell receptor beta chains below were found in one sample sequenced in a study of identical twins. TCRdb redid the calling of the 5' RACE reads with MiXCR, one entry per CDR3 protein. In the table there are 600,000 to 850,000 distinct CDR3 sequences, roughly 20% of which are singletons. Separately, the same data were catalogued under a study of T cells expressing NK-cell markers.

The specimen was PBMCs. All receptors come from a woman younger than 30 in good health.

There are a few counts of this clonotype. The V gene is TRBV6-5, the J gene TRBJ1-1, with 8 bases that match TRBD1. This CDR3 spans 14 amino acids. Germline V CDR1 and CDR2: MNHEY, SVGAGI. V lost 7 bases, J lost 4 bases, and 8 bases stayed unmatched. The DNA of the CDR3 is TGTGCCAGCACTTCCGGACAGGGCCGCACTGAAGCTTTCTTT. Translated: CASTSGQGRTEAFF.

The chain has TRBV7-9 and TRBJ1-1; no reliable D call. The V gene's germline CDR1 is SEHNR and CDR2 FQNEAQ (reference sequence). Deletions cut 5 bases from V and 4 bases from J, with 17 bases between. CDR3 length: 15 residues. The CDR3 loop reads CASSARGLSGTEAFF. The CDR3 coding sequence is TGTGCCAGCAGCGCCCGGGGTCTCTCCGGCACTGAAGCTTTCTTT.

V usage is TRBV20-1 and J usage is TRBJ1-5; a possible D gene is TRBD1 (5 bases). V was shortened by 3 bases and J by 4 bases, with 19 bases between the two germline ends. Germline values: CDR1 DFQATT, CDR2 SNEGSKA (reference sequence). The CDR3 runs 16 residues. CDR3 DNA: TGCAGTGCTAGTGGGCGCGGGGGGAGTAATAATCAGCCCCAGCATTTT. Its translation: CSASGRGGSNNQPQHF.

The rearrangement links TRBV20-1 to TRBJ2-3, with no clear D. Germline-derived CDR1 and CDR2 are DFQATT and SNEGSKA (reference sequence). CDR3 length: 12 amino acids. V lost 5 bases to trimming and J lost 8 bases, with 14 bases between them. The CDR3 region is CSAPESQVTQYF. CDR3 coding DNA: TGCAGTGCTCCAGAGTCTCAGGTTACGCAGTATTTT.

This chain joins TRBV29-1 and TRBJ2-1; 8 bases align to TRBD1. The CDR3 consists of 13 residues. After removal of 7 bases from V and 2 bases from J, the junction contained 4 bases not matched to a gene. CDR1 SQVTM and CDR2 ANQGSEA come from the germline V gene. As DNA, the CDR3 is TGCAGCGGGGGGGACAGGACCTACAATGAGCAGTTCTTC. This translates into CSGGDRTYNEQFF.

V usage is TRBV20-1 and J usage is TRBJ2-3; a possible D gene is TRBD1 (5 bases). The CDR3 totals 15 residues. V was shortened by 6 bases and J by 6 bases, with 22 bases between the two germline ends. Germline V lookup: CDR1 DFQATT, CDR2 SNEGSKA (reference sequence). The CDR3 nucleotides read TGCAGTGCCCTCCTTTGGGGCGCTGTGGGGGATACGCAGTATTTT. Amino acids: CSALLWGAVGDTQYF.

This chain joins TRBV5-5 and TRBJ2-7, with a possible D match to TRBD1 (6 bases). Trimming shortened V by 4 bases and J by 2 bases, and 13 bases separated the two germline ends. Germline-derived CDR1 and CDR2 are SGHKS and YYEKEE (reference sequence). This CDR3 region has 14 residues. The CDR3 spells CASSPRTDPYEQYF. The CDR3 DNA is TGTGCCAGCAGCCCGAGGACAGACCCCTACGAGCAGTACTTC.

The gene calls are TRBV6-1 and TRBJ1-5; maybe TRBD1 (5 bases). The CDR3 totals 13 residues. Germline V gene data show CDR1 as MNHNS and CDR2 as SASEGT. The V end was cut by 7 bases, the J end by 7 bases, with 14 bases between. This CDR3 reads CASNSQGGQPQHF. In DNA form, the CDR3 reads TGTGCCAGCAACTCCCAGGGAGGGCAGCCCCAGCATTTT.

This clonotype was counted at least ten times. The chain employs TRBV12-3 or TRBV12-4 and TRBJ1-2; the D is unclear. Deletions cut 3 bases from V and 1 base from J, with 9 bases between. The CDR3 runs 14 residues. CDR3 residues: CASSFDSFNYGYTF. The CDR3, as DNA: TGTGCCAGCAGTTTCGATAGCTTTAACTATGGCTACACCTTC.

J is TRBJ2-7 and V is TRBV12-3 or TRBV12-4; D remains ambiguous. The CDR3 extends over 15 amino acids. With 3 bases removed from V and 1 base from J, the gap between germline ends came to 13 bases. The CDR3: CASSFALSSSYEQYF. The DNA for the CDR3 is TGTGCCAGCAGTTTTGCACTCTCATCTTCCTACGAGCAGTACTTC.

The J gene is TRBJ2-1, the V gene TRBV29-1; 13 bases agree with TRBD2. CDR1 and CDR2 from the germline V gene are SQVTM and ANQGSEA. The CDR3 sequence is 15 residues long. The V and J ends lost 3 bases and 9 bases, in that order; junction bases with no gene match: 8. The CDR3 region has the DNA TGCAGCGTTGATGGGACCGGGACTAGCGGGGTTGAGCAGTTCTTC. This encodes CSVDGTGTSGVEQFF.

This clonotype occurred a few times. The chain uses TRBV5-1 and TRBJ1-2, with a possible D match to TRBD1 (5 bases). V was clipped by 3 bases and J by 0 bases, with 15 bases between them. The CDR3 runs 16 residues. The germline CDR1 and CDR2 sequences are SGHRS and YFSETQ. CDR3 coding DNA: TGCGCCAGCAGCTCAAAAACAGGCTCCGCTAACTATGGCTACACCTTC. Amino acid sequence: CASSSKTGSANYGYTF.

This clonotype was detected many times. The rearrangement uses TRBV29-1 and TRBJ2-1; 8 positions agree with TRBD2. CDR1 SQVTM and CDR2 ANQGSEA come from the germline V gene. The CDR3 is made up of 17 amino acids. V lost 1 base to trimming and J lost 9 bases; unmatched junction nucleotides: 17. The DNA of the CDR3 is TGCAGCGTTGAAGGGGGTATGAGCGGGGGATACCTCCGTGAGCAGTTCTTC. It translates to CSVEGGMSGGYLREQFF.

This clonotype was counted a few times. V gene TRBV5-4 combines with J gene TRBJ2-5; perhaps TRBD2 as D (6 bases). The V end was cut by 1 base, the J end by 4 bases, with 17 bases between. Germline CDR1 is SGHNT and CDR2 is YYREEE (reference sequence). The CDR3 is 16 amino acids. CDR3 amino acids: CASSLLGGNQGETQYF. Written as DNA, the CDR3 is TGTGCCAGCAGCTTGCTCGGAGGGAATCAGGGAGAGACCCAGTACTTC.

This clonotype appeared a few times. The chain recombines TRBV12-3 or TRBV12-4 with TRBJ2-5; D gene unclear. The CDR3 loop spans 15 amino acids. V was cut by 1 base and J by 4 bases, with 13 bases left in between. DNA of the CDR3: TGTGCCAGCAGTTTAGGGGGAACCTCTAGAGAGACCCAGTACTTC. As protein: CASSLGGTSRETQYF.

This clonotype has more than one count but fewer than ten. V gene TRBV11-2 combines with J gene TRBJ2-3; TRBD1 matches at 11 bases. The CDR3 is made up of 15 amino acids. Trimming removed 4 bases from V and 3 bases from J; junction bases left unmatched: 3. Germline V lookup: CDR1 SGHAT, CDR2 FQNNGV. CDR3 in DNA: TGTGCCAGCAGCTGGGGGACAGGGGGTACAGATACGCAGTATTTT. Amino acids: CASSWGTGGTDTQYF.

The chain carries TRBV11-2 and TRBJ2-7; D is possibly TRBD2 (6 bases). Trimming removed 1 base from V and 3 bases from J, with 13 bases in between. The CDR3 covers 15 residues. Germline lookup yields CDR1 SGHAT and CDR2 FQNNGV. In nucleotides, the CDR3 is TGTGCCAGCAGCTTAGGCCGGGAGCGCTACTACGAGCAGTACTTC. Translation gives CASSLGRERYYEQYF. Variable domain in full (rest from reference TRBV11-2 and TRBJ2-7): EAGVAQSPRYKIIEKRQSVAFWCNPISGHATLYWYQQILGQGPKLLIQFQNNGVVDDSQLPKDRFSAERLKGVDSTLKIQPAKLEDSAVYLCASSLGRERYYEQYFGPGTRLTVT.

CDR3 residues: CASSSRGLAGGSSYNEQFF. In DNA, the CDR3 is TGTGCCAGCAGCTCCCGAGGACTAGCGGGAGGTAGCTCCTACAATGAGCAGTTCTTC. The chain joins TRBV11-2 to TRBJ2-1; 14 bases are shared with TRBD2. This CDR3 region has 19 residues. Losses at the gene ends were 4 bases for V and 0 bases for J; bases not matched to a gene: 8. Germline values: CDR1 SGHAT, CDR2 FQNNGV.